These T cell receptor beta chains were read from a single sample in a study of T cell responses to AZD1222 COVID-19 vaccine. Sequencing was performed with immunoSEQ multiplex PCR; in TCRdb, only in-frame clones are kept and a portion is missing. Found here are under 150,000 clones, around 88% of them singletons; the top ten hold about 8.8%. The sequencing used peripheral blood, collected on day 0 of AZD1222 vaccination. These TCRs come from an adult in good health. The CDR3 runs from the conserved cysteine through the conserved F or W.

v_call: TRBV7-2; j_call: TRBJ2-1; cdr3_aa: CASSKDAGASYNEQFF
v_call: TRBV12-5; j_call: TRBJ2-7; cdr3_aa: CASGLYQYEQYF
v_call: TRBV5-1; j_call: TRBJ1-1; cdr3_aa: CASSLSGMNTEAFF
v_call: TRBV9; j_call: TRBJ1-2; cdr3_aa: CASGDYGYTF
v_call: TRBV5-6; j_call: TRBJ2-2; cdr3_aa: CASGSGGLRDTGELFF
v_call: TRBV18; j_call: TRBJ2-7; cdr3_aa: CASSPPRTGSSYEQYF
v_call: TRBV19; j_call: TRBJ2-7; cdr3_aa: CASRSQGGTYEQYF
v_call: TRBV7-2; j_call: TRBJ2-3; cdr3_aa: CASSPRGLAGGRYTQYF
v_call: TRBV7-3; j_call: TRBJ2-1; cdr3_aa: CASSPPGLGGYNEQFF
v_call: TRBV27; j_call: TRBJ2-3; cdr3_aa: CASTLAGGIVTDTQYF
v_call: TRBV6-5; j_call: TRBJ1-5; cdr3_aa: CASSPLTGNNQPQHF
v_call: TRBV7-3; j_call: TRBJ2-3; cdr3_aa: CASSRQGSGTDTQYF
v_call: TRBV7-2; j_call: TRBJ2-7; cdr3_aa: CASSPPRDYEQYF
v_call: TRBV28; j_call: TRBJ1-1; cdr3_aa: CASSLGAGGANEAFF
v_call: TRBV28; j_call: TRBJ1-5; cdr3_aa: CASSLGGRNQPQHF
v_call: TRBV7-9; j_call: TRBJ1-2; cdr3_aa: CASSLGLGQDGYTF
v_call: TRBV7-6; j_call: TRBJ2-1; cdr3_aa: CASSLVVTSGTNEQFF
v_call: TRBV28; j_call: TRBJ2-7; cdr3_aa: CASSFGTYEQYF
v_call: TRBV28; j_call: TRBJ2-1; cdr3_aa: CAGQRDFYNEQFF
v_call: TRBV27; j_call: TRBJ2-2; cdr3_aa: CASSLWAYTGTTGELFF
v_call: TRBV7-6; j_call: TRBJ1-2; cdr3_aa: CASSLIRDGDYGYTF
v_call: TRBV18; j_call: TRBJ1-1; cdr3_aa: CASSPPGVRNTEAFF
v_call: TRBV11-3; j_call: TRBJ2-1; cdr3_aa: CASSLEGGVDEQFF
v_call: TRBV6-2/TRBV6-3; j_call: TRBJ1-5; cdr3_aa: CASSYSGAAQPQHF
v_call: TRBV5-4; j_call: TRBJ2-5; cdr3_aa: CASSRRDMGETQYF
v_call: TRBV6-2/TRBV6-3; j_call: TRBJ2-5; cdr3_aa: CASSYFGVAQETQYF
v_call: TRBV6-5; j_call: TRBJ2-7; cdr3_aa: CASNTGGSGKDEQYF
v_call: TRBV19; j_call: TRBJ2-7; cdr3_aa: CASSIGLAGSSYEQYF
v_call: TRBV30; j_call: TRBJ1-5; cdr3_aa: CAWSAHLDQPQHF
v_call: TRBV2; j_call: TRBJ2-3; cdr3_aa: CASPAGAGGTDTQYF
v_call: TRBV6-4; j_call: TRBJ2-1; cdr3_aa: CASSEMGWYNEQFF
v_call: TRBV9; j_call: TRBJ1-2; cdr3_aa: CASSALTDYGYTF
v_call: TRBV10-3; j_call: TRBJ1-4; cdr3_aa: CAIRQGAGGEKLFF
v_call: TRBV5-1; j_call: TRBJ1-3; cdr3_aa: CASSPQGRGNTIYF
v_call: TRBV19; j_call: TRBJ1-2; cdr3_aa: CASSIVGGNYGYTF
v_call: TRBV10-2; j_call: TRBJ1-4; cdr3_aa: CASRGPGQGDEKLFF
v_call: TRBV29-1; j_call: TRBJ1-2; cdr3_aa: CSVEDRGGRSYGYTF
v_call: TRBV6-5; j_call: TRBJ1-1; cdr3_aa: CASRKIQGSEAFF
v_call: TRBV7-9; j_call: TRBJ1-2; cdr3_aa: CASSPTGGVNYGYTF
v_call: TRBV7-2; j_call: TRBJ1-1; cdr3_aa: CASSLEGWGTEAFF
v_call: TRBV4-2; j_call: TRBJ2-4; cdr3_aa: CASSQEKRRGLPYQNIQYF
v_call: TRBV5-1; j_call: TRBJ2-7; cdr3_aa: CASSLGTSGSGSYEQYF
v_call: TRBV5-8; j_call: TRBJ1-1; cdr3_aa: CASSLGTGMNTEAFF
v_call: TRBV15; j_call: TRBJ2-7; cdr3_aa: CATSRTKGYEQYF
v_call: TRBV7-9; j_call: TRBJ2-2; cdr3_aa: CASDLEVLPTGELFF
v_call: TRBV7-2; j_call: TRBJ1-2; cdr3_aa: CASSHQQGANPYGYTF
v_call: TRBV7-6; j_call: TRBJ1-5; cdr3_aa: CASTPNPRFGGQPQHF
v_call: TRBV6-5; j_call: TRBJ2-7; cdr3_aa: CASHRSSYEQYF
v_call: TRBV5-1; j_call: TRBJ2-7; cdr3_aa: CASRPSGGGSYEQYF
v_call: TRBV15; j_call: TRBJ1-1; cdr3_aa: CATSRDLRGSDSAEAFF
v_call: TRBV7-9; j_call: TRBJ1-3; cdr3_aa: CASSLGGPNGNTIYF
v_call: TRBV7-9; j_call: TRBJ1-3; cdr3_aa: CASSLMGAGNTIYF
v_call: TRBV18; j_call: TRBJ2-7; cdr3_aa: CASSLRQGAGEQYF
v_call: TRBV7-2; j_call: TRBJ2-5; cdr3_aa: CASSPRGGFPGGETQYF
v_call: TRBV19; j_call: TRBJ2-1; cdr3_aa: CASRGLSLAGGEYYNEQFF
v_call: TRBV7-9; j_call: TRBJ2-3; cdr3_aa: CASRQLDGGDTQYF
v_call: TRBV7-2; j_call: TRBJ1-1; cdr3_aa: CASSLEGADTEAFF
v_call: TRBV5-1; j_call: TRBJ1-2; cdr3_aa: CASSQPGQALSNYGYTF
v_call: TRBV7-3; j_call: TRBJ1-6; cdr3_aa: CASSLTPGLSSPLHF
v_call: TRBV27; j_call: TRBJ2-1; cdr3_aa: CASSFAILGGEQFF